The T cell receptor (beta chain) described here comes from a study of cytomegalovirus exposure and HLA in healthy donors listed by TCRdb under 2017. Describing the broader study: According to an earlier analysis of 587 of the donors, about 190 million T cells yielded some 110 million unique TCR beta sequences and roughly 280 Gb of sequence data. An early release that covered some 640 HLA-typed donors contained about 300 gigabases of sequencing data and 80 million or so unique TCR sequences. Of the 398 genotyped donors, approximately 83% fell in the genetic ancestry cluster associated with self-reported Caucasian donors. The study aimed to test whether signatures of past pathogen exposure could be identified by cataloging public T cell receptors. The T cell repertoires of under 700 subjects were profiled by immunosequencing and related to cytomegalovirus serostatus. In addition to the first cohort of around 670 subjects, a separate validation cohort of 100 to 150 different subjects was used. High-throughput TCR immunosequencing, statistical association of individual TCRs with disease status, and machine learning were combined to predict cytomegalovirus infection status. To study patterns of TCR occurrence, a later analysis re-analyzed previously published TCR beta repertoires from 650 to 750 donors and added high-resolution HLA genotyping. In the later analysis, no new phenotypic data were used to find candidate immune exposures; instead, reliance was placed on TCR beta sequences and their occurrence across donors. An earlier analysis of fewer than 750 of the donors used high-throughput TCR beta sequencing to judge whether each TCR beta V gene segment behaved as functional or pseudogenic. Donor age, sex, ethnicity and CMV serostatus were collected together with the repertoire data. A later genetic analysis used genome-wide SNP genotypes for about 60% of the roughly 700 donors, treating that subset as a discovery cohort. Every repertoire in the discovery cohort had been generated on one and the same sequencing platform. HLA typing covered class I and class II loci at four-digit resolution. Typing coverage varied by locus: roughly 629-630 donors for A, B, C, DRB1 and DQB1; roughly 520 for DQA1; around 610 for DPA1; around 450 for DPB1. Several DR-DQ haplotypes were treated as single units for association and clustering because of strong linkage in the cohort. Among about 410 genotyped donors of the cohort, an average of around 240,000 unique TCR beta nucleotide sequences was sequenced per donor, of which approximately 18% were non-productive. The full study reports these points: A later genetic analysis associated a missense DCLRE1C variant with V-gene and J-gene trimming of TCR beta chains, and an independent cohort replicated the association. A later analysis reported that several top co-occurrence clusters appeared linked to parvovirus B19, influenza, CMV and Epstein-Barr virus. When HLA alleles, especially DR and DQ, strongly co-occurred, attributing TCR associations to individual alleles was difficult. Across donors, most TCR sequences were observed very rarely, whereas some public TCRs were present in many individuals. A later analysis found that HLA-associated TCR beta chains were more clonally expanded and had lower generation probabilities than equally common non-associated chains. A later genetic analysis reported fewer N-insertions in productive TCRs among donors in an Asian-associated ancestry cluster than the approximately 700-donor mean. Because the 87-base-pair reads could not distinguish some IMGT-functional V segments, including TRBV6-2 and TRBV6-3, those segments were excluded. According to a later analysis, most CMV-associated TCR beta chains appeared to be HLA-restricted, and the HLA associations seemed to be driven largely by CMV exposure. A cluster of highly shared sequence variants was judged likely to represent a technical artifact of the sequencing pipeline. For the cohort, immune exposure information was limited to CMV serostatus. Broadly in line with IMGT annotations, most TCR beta V segments showed up in productive rearrangements about 87% or about 30% of the time in an earlier analysis of under 700 of the donors. The cohort was sequenced for TCR beta chains only, and without alpha or paired-chain data the features that could be detected were limited. It was suggested by the authors that the approach could potentially be generalized to other disease states and immunological phenotypes. Because counts were too low, seventeen rarely observed V segments, including chromosome 9 orphons, were left out of the earlier analysis of 587 of the donors. In a later analysis, TCR association rates were found to vary across HLA loci, with the most associated TCRs seen for DRB1 alleles and the fewest for HLA-C alleles. A further reported finding was that TCR beta sequences accurately predicted the HLA-A and HLA-B alleles for most subjects in the first cohort. The classifier was reported to diagnose cytomegalovirus status with high specificity and sensitivity in both the original and validation cohorts. Specific HLA alleles were associated with around 18,000 TCR beta sequences at a false discovery rate of 0.05 in a later analysis. The presence/absence analyses assumed that sequencing depth was roughly uniform across donors, and that assumption may not be true. The study gave a list of some 150 TCR beta chains associated with cytomegalovirus. Linkage disequilibrium might explain the correlated functional status among segregating V segments, but an unknown experimental factor could not be ruled out. In vitro tests confirmed that a few of the cytomegalovirus-associated TCR beta chains recognize cytomegalovirus antigens. HLA typing was unavailable for some donors at each locus, so association tests used only the typed subset.

The CDR3, from cysteine to phenylalanine, totals 11 residues. The CDR3 DNA has 33 bases and is translated from base 1. In the germline V gene (reference sequence), CDR1 corresponds to PRHDT and CDR2 to FYEKMQ. V is clipped by 5 bases and J by 2 bases, and the sequence between their germline boundaries is 3 bases long. The library was produced with the immunoSEQ multiplex PCR assay. For the multiplex PCR, a mixture combining 60 forward primers for TCR Vbeta segments and 13 reverse primers for TCR Jbeta segments was used. A multiplex PCR assay on genomic DNA amplified the CDR3 region of rearranged TCR beta genes. Amplified TCR beta libraries were sequenced as 87-base-pair reads on the Illumina HiSeq System. The paper's processing steps were these. Across the 600 to 700 repertoires, a later analysis counted roughly 84 million unique TCR beta chains, approximately 12 million of which were shared by at least two donors. To remove PCR and sequencing errors, raw reads were error-corrected and collapsed into unique sequences using a nearest-neighbor algorithm that merged closely related sequences. Alignment of CDR3 sequences to IMGT reference sequences was used to assign V, D and J gene segments. For a sequence to be retained, a match of at least six nucleotides to both a V gene segment and a J gene segment was required. A rearrangement was called productive if the CDR3 had no stop codons and remained in frame with V and J, and every other rearrangement was called non-productive. Following IMGT convention, CDR3 was defined as the stretch from the second conserved V-encoded cysteine up to the conserved J-encoded phenylalanine. The earlier analysis of a few hundred of the donors excluded any sequence lacking an unambiguous match to a single V gene segment. In an earlier analysis of several hundred of the donors, V segments were called functional above 56.7% productive rearrangements and were called segregating when the between-donor standard deviation exceeded 5%. To diagnose cytomegalovirus status from the catalog of TCR beta chain sequences, a statistical classification framework was built. In a later analysis, TCR nucleotide sequences were compared against IMGT/GENE-DB human TR gene sequences so that V and J genes could be assigned. In a later analysis, CDR3 sequences and most-parsimonious VDJ recombination scenarios were assigned using the TCRdist pipeline. A later analysis defined each TCR beta chain by its CDR3 amino acid sequence plus V-gene family, and excluded reads lacking a unique V-gene family. To address suspected cross-contamination and a sequencing artifact, a later analysis removed a few hundred highly shared, low-generation-probability nucleotide sequences. For each public chain, a later analysis derived a clonal expansion index from normalized ranks of inferred template counts within each repertoire. In a later analysis, generation probabilities were computed using a VDJ recombination model fitted to out-of-frame rearrangements, and the results were checked against IGoR. In a later analysis, hypergeometric tests were used to score TCR-TCR, TCR-HLA and TCR-CMV co-occurrence, with a repertoire-size bias correction applied to TCR pairs. False discovery rates were estimated in a later analysis by permuting HLA or CMV assignments 20 times. In a later analysis, co-occurring TCRs were grouped using DBSCAN, and TCRdist sequence similarity was added for clustering within HLA-allele-positive subsets. For co-occurrence clustering, repertoires with fewer than 30,000 or more than 120,000 public chains were excluded, along with several repertoires with anomalous nucleotide sharing. This immuneACCESS table, as held by TCRdb, lists in-frame sequences with V and J called but not all clones. Of the missing ones, under half trace to an unresolved V gene in checked studies; the others have no known cause. V, J and clone size reflect that table, while D and trimming were determined from the DNA. This sample lists approximately 170,000 clones; 75% to 85% were detected once. Clones ranked in the top ten supply approximately 2.4% of the sample.

The cohort was made up of 666 healthy bone marrow donors. Cohort members were all nominally healthy when sampled, although unrecorded immune exposures were likely present. The donor was CMV seronegative and belonged to the group of over 350 seronegative cohort members. A peripheral blood sample was collected from each donor, and TCR beta sequencing was performed on peripheral blood mononuclear cells. Genomic DNA extraction from the blood cell samples was performed with the Qiagen DNeasy Blood Extraction Kit. About this clone: This clone's antigen is unknown. No much larger clone exists at a distance of one base, and base qualities are not known.

The chain employs TRBV13 and TRBJ1-1, with the D gene not clear enough to name. Sequencing used PBMCs. The source is a woman aged 45-59 years in good health and CMV-seronegative. In nucleotide form, the sequence is TGTGCCAGCAGCCATAACACTGAAGCTTTCTTT. This is translated as CASSHNTEAFF.